This T cell receptor (beta chain) was retrieved from a study of cytomegalovirus exposure and HLA in healthy donors. This CDR3 spans 13 amino acids. Trimming cost V 0 bases and J 5 bases, with 8 bases left between them. The V gene's germline CDR1 is GTSNPN and CDR2 SVGIG (reference sequence). On this clone: Its antigen is unknown.

Broader study findings: An apparent linkage of common viral pathogens to several of the most significant clusters emerged in a later analysis. Cytomegalovirus-associated TCR beta chains were listed, numbering 164.

Primers: 60 Vbeta forward and 13 Jbeta reverse. The protocol was immunoSEQ multiplex PCR, while the TCRdb copy is restricted to in-frame clones and leaves out a portion. The repertoire has around 150,000 clones, roughly 78% of them found once; the top ten carry just under 6.5%. The chain employs TRBV30 and TRBJ2-1; D perhaps matches TRBD2 (6 bases). The receptor's source is a middle-aged man in good health and CMV-seropositive. Sequencing was performed on PBMCs. CDR3 amino acids: CAWSVRGDNEQFF. CDR3 DNA: TGTGCCTGGAGTGTACGCGGGGACAATGAGCAGTTCTTC.